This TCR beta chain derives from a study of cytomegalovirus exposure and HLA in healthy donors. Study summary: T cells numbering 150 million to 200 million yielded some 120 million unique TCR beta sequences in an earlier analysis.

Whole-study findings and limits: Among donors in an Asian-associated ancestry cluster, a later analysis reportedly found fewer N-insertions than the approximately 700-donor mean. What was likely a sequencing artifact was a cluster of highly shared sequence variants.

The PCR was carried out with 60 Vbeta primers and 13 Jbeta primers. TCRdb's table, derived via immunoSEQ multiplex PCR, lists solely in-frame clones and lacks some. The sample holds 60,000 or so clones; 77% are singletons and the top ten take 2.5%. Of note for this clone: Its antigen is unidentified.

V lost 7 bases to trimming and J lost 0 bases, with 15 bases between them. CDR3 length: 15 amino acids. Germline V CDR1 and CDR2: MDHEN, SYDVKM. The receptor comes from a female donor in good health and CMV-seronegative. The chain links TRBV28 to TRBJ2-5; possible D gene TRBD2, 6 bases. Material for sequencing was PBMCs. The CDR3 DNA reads TGTGCCAGCACCGTCAGAGGGGAGGACCAAGAGACCCAGTACTTC. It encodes CASTVRGEDQETQYF.